Listed below are T cell receptor beta chains from one sample, sequenced in a study of blood T cell repertoires in COVID-19. Produced via immunoSEQ multiplex PCR; TCRdb's table is partial and in-frame only. The sample holds more than 200,000 clones, more than 75% seen once. Sample: peripheral blood. The receptors here all came from a man over 45 with acute or convalescent COVID-19. The CDR3 runs from the conserved cysteine through the conserved F or W. A D gene is named only where the DNA matches it firmly. Not every row has a clone size; where given, it reads once, few, many or a size class.

V	size	J	D	DNA	CDR3
TRBV29-1	.	TRBJ1-5	.	TGCAGCGTTAGGACAGACGGCAATCAGCCCCAGCATTTT	CSVRTDGNQPQHF
TRBV14	.	TRBJ1-2	TRBD1	TGTGCCAGCAGCCACTTGACAGGGGGCGAAAACTATGGCTACACCTTC	CASSHLTGGENYGYTF
TRBV5-6	.	TRBJ2-1	TRBD1	TGTGCCAGCAGCTCCTGGACAGGGAGCTCCTACAATGAGCAGTTCTTC	CASSSWTGSSYNEQFF
TRBV6-1	.	TRBJ1-2	TRBD1	TGTGCCAGCAGTGCTGGGACAGGGGGCCTGGGGGGCTACACCTTC	CASSAGTGGLGGYTF
TRBV10-1	few	TRBJ1-1	TRBD1	TGCGCCAGCAGTTCAGGGGGCGGCACTGAAGCTTTCTTT	CASSSGGGTEAFF
TRBV18	.	TRBJ2-3	.	TGTGCCAGCCTTCCTGGCACAGATACGCAGTATTTT	CASLPGTDTQYF
TRBV6-5	.	TRBJ2-2	.	TGTGCCAGCAGTTACTATGGAGGATCCACCGGGGAGCTGTTTTTT	CASSYYGGSTGELFF
TRBV6-5	once	TRBJ2-7	TRBD1	TGTGCCACCGAGGGACAGAACTACGAGCAGTACTTC	CATEGQNYEQYF
TRBV2	.	TRBJ1-2	.	TGTGCCAGCAGATTTGGCAGTTCTAACTATGGCTACACCTTC	CASRFGSSNYGYTF
TRBV10-3	.	TRBJ1-1	.	TGTGCCATCAGTGCCAGAATGAACACTGAAGCTTTCTTT	CAISARMNTEAFF
TRBV7-8	.	TRBJ2-3	TRBD1	TGTGCCAGCAGCCCCCATCGACAGGGGTTCACAGATACGCAGTATTTT	CASSPHRQGFTDTQYF
TRBV7-9	once	TRBJ2-7	.	TGTGCCAGCAGCTATCTGCCAGGCCGAGACGAGCAGTACTTC	CASSYLPGRDEQYF
TRBV28	.	TRBJ2-2	.	TGTGCCAGCAGTTGGGGCGGAAACACCGGGGAGCTGTTTTTT	CASSWGGNTGELFF
TRBV7-8	.	TRBJ2-5	.	TGTGCCAGCAGCTTAGGGGGGGACCAAGAGACCCAGTACTTC	CASSLGGDQETQYF
TRBV11-1	.	TRBJ1-1	.	TGTGCCAGCAGCTACATCCTTCCCGACACTGAAGCTTTCTTT	CASSYILPDTEAFF
TRBV5-1	.	TRBJ2-5	.	TGCGCCAGCAGCTTAGCAGGGCAAAGAGAGACCCAGTACTTC	CASSLAGQRETQYF
TRBV4-2	.	TRBJ1-2	TRBD1	TGTGCCAGCAGTCAGGGGGCCTCTGGCTACACCTTC	CASSQGASGYTF
TRBV5-4	.	TRBJ1-1	TRBD1	TGTGCCAGCAGCCGGACAGGGAGCACTGAAGCTTTCTTT	CASSRTGSTEAFF
TRBV6-2/TRBV6-3	.	TRBJ2-1	.	TGTGCCAGCAGCCCTATGGGTTACAGGGATGGGGATGAGCAGTTCTTC	CASSPMGYRDGDEQFF
TRBV6-1	.	TRBJ2-5	TRBD1	TGTGCCAGCAGTGATTCACGGACAGGGCGGGAGACCCAGTACTTC	CASSDSRTGRETQYF
TRBV7-2	.	TRBJ2-3	.	TGTGCCAGCAGCTCACGTCCCGCGGGTGTGAGCACAGATACGCAGTATTTT	CASSSRPAGVSTDTQYF
TRBV7-3	.	TRBJ1-6	.	TGTGCCAGCAGCCAACGGGTTAATTCACCCCTCCACTTT	CASSQRVNSPLHF
TRBV18	.	TRBJ1-2	.	TGTGCCAGCTCACCTCGAACAGGGACCCTCTATGGCTACACCTTC	CASSPRTGTLYGYTF
TRBV6-5	.	TRBJ1-1	TRBD1	TGTGCCAGCAGACGCCGGACAGGGGGCCTGGATGAAGCTTTCTTT	CASRRRTGGLDEAFF
TRBV7-9	.	TRBJ1-5	TRBD1	TGTGCCAGCAGTGCCGGGACAGGGGGCCATCAGCCCCAGCATTTT	CASSAGTGGHQPQHF
TRBV5-4	.	TRBJ2-6	.	TGTGCCAGCAGCTTGGGGAGGCGTCCTGGGGCCAACGTCCTGACTTTC	CASSLGRRPGANVLTF
TRBV5-1	.	TRBJ1-2	TRBD1	TGCGCCAGCAGCCACGGGACAGGGGGCTTTGGCTACACCTTC	CASSHGTGGFGYTF
TRBV7-9	.	TRBJ2-7	TRBD2	TGTGCCAGCAGCAGACTAGCGTCGAGGGTTTGGGAGCAGTACTTC	CASSRLASRVWEQYF
TRBV19	.	TRBJ1-4	TRBD1	TGTGCCAGTAAGGTACAGGGGGCCAGGGAAAATGAAAAACTGTTTTTT	CASKVQGARENEKLFF
TRBV9	.	TRBJ2-1	TRBD1	TGTGCCAGCAGCGTAGTTGCGGGACAGGTTACCGAGCAGTTCTTC	CASSVVAGQVTEQFF
TRBV5-1	.	TRBJ2-5	TRBD1	TGCGCCAGCAGCTTGGGCTCAGGGGGCTGGGAGACCCAGTACTTC	CASSLGSGGWETQYF
TRBV2	.	TRBJ1-6	.	TGTGCCACCCTGGGGGGGAGCTCCTATAATTCACCCCTCCACTTT	CATLGGSSYNSPLHF
TRBV6-1	.	TRBJ1-2	TRBD1	TGTGCCAGCAGAGAGACAGGGTCCCCTTCCTATGGCTACACCTTC	CASRETGSPSYGYTF
TRBV3-1/TRBV3-2	.	TRBJ1-2	TRBD1	TGTGCCAGCAGCCACCCAGGGGGCGCGAACTATGGCTACACCTTC	CASSHPGGANYGYTF
TRBV18	.	TRBJ1-1	.	TGTGCCAGCTCACCTATGGGGCAGCAGCACACTGAAGCTTTCTTT	CASSPMGQQHTEAFF
TRBV6-5	.	TRBJ2-1	.	TGTGCCAGCAGTTCCTACAGGGTGGACCACGATGAGCAGTTCTTC	CASSSYRVDHDEQFF
TRBV30	.	TRBJ2-7	TRBD1	TGTGCCTGGAGTGTGTTGGGCCAGGGGGCTTCCTACGAGCAGTACTTC	CAWSVLGQGASYEQYF
TRBV6-5	once	TRBJ1-2	.	TGTGCCAGCAGCGGACTACAGGGAGGGTATGGCTACACCTTC	CASSGLQGGYGYTF
TRBV14	.	TRBJ1-3	TRBD1	TGTGCCAGCAGCCAACTCAGGGGGATCGCTGGAAACACCATATATTTT	CASSQLRGIAGNTIYF
TRBV4-2	.	TRBJ1-2	TRBD1	TGTGCCAGCAGCCAAGACAGGGGGCGTCAAGGCTACACCTTC	CASSQDRGRQGYTF
TRBV27	.	TRBJ2-1	.	TGTGCCAGCAGTTTATCCCGGTTCAATGAGCAGTTCTTC	CASSLSRFNEQFF
TRBV6-1	.	TRBJ1-2	.	TGTGCCAGCAGTGAAGGAGGGGGGGTTCATCATGGCTACACCTTC	CASSEGGGVHHGYTF
TRBV5-1	.	TRBJ2-3	TRBD2	TGCGCCAGCAGCACCCGCGGTAGCGGGAGCACAGATACGCAGTATTTT	CASSTRGSGSTDTQYF
TRBV11-2	.	TRBJ2-3	TRBD2	TGTGCCAGCAGCTCCGTGACTAGCGGGGTGGGAGATACGCAGTATTTT	CASSSVTSGVGDTQYF
TRBV30	once	TRBJ1-5	.	TGTGCCTGGAGTTCAGGCCTGAATCAGCCCCAGCATTTT	CAWSSGLNQPQHF
TRBV29-1	.	TRBJ1-2	.	TGCAGCGTCCGCGGAGTGAGGGAAGGCGGTAACTATGGCTACACCTTC	CSVRGVREGGNYGYTF
TRBV10-1	.	TRBJ1-2	TRBD1	TGCGCCAGCAGCGGACAGGGGGCTTATGGCTACACCTTC	CASSGQGAYGYTF
TRBV20-1	.	TRBJ1-3	.	TGCAGTGCTAGCAGTGGAAACACCATATATTTT	CSASSGNTIYF
TRBV18	.	TRBJ2-7	TRBD1	TGTGCCAGCTCACCACCGCCCGGGACAGGGGGCTCCGAGCAGTACTTC	CASSPPPGTGGSEQYF
TRBV5-1	.	TRBJ1-2	TRBD1	TGCGCCAGCAGAACAACAGGGGTAACTTATGGCTACACCTTC	CASRTTGVTYGYTF
TRBV4-1	.	TRBJ1-4	.	TGCGCCAGCAGCAGGACAGTTGGAGAAAAACTGTTTTTT	CASSRTVGEKLFF
TRBV6-5	.	TRBJ1-5	.	TGTGCCAGCGGAGGGGGCAATCAGCCCCAGCATTTT	CASGGGNQPQHF
TRBV19	.	TRBJ1-6	.	TGTGCCAGTAGTCTTCGATGGAGCTCCTATAATTCACCCCTCCACTTT	CASSLRWSSYNSPLHF
TRBV27	.	TRBJ2-7	TRBD2	TGTGCCAGCAGTTTGGCGGGGGGGCCCACCTACGAGCAGTACTTC	CASSLAGGPTYEQYF